This TCR beta chain was found in a study of blood T cells in healthy people across ages. A second PCR of roughly 6 to 12 cycles used a sample-barcoded 5' primer and a J-beta primer mix. The template-switch adaptor, which had 12 random nucleotides, put a tag on each cDNA molecule. One entry per CDR3 protein results from TCRdb running MiXCR on the 5' RACE reads. This repertoire shows 1.5 million to 2 million distinct CDR3 sequences, roughly 30% found once; its top ten account for roughly 8%. Study results and limitations: From one million sequenced T cells, diversity estimates were lower bounds. TCR beta diversity tracked closely with naive T cell percentage.

CDR3 size: 14 residues. Germline lookup yields CDR1 SNHLY and CDR2 FYNNEI. Remarks on this clonotype: Its antigen remains unknown.

Sequences were obtained from blood. This receptor was identified in a woman aged 30 to 39 in good health. The V call is TRBV2, the J call TRBJ2-1, with D tentatively TRBD1 or TRBD2 (5 bases each). TRBJ2-7 matches the DNA end more closely, so the J call is doubtful. The CDR3 DNA sequence: TGTGCCAGCAACCTTCCCAGGGACGTAAACGAGCAGTACTTC. Translation: CASNLPRDVNEQYF.